This is a list of T cell receptor beta chains from one sample in a study of cytomegalovirus exposure and HLA in healthy donors. TCRdb keeps only in-frame clones here, not all; method: immunoSEQ multiplex PCR. Of fewer than 200,000 clones in the sample, 82% were seen once. Material: PBMCs. Receptor source: a woman in her fifties or sixties in good health and CMV-seronegative. The CDR3 runs from the conserved cysteine through the conserved F or W. Fields, in order: clone size, D gene, V gene, J gene, CDR3 protein, CDR3 DNA. D genes are given only for firm matches. Clone size is shown for a subset of rows, as once, few, many or a class of expanded clone.

.	.	TRBV6-1	TRBJ1-3	CASSGLKGLKGNTIYF	TGTGCCAGCAGTGGGTTAAAGGGGCTAAAGGGAAACACCATATATTTT
few	TRBD2	TRBV5-6	TRBJ2-2	CASTLGAGGPGELFF	TGTGCCAGCACCCTGGGAGCGGGGGGGCCCGGGGAGCTGTTTTTT
.	TRBD1	TRBV28	TRBJ2-7	CASSLGGQGNYEQYF	TGTGCCAGCAGTTTAGGGGGACAGGGGAACTACGAGCAGTACTTC
.	.	TRBV18	TRBJ2-5	CASSPSRAGETQYF	TGTGCCAGCTCACCATCTCGGGCGGGAGAGACCCAGTACTTC
.	.	TRBV5-5	TRBJ1-2	CASSPGIYGYTF	TGTGCCAGCAGTCCGGGAATCTATGGCTACACCTTC
.	TRBD2	TRBV5-6	TRBJ2-7	CASSLVSRLAESSYEQYF	TGTGCCAGCAGCTTGGTAAGCCGACTAGCGGAGAGCTCCTACGAGCAGTACTTC
.	.	TRBV6-1	TRBJ1-3	CASVKTGGSGNTIYF	TGTGCCAGCGTAAAGACAGGTGGCTCTGGAAACACCATATATTTT
.	.	TRBV5-1	TRBJ2-4	CASSPTTSGSKNIQYF	TGCGCCAGCAGCCCTACAACATCGGGGTCCAAAAACATTCAGTACTTC
.	.	TRBV28	TRBJ2-5	CAGQSAGTAGTQYF	TGTGCCGGTCAGTCCGCGGGGACCGCCGGGACCCAGTACTTC
.	TRBD2	TRBV4-1	TRBJ2-7	CASSLPSGGIAGEQYF	TGCGCCAGCAGCCTCCCTAGCGGGGGTATTGCGGGGGAGCAGTACTTC
.	.	TRBV5-4	TRBJ2-7	CASSLNTDYEQYF	TGTGCCAGCAGCTTGAACACAGACTACGAGCAGTACTTC
.	.	TRBV27	TRBJ1-1	CASSLYKGAKNTEAFF	TGTGCCAGCAGTTTATACAAAGGGGCGAAGAACACTGAAGCTTTCTTT
.	TRBD1	TRBV4-1	TRBJ1-4	CASSQGTGTGEKLFF	TGCGCCAGCAGCCAGGGGACAGGGACGGGTGAAAAACTGTTTTTT
.	TRBD1	TRBV9	TRBJ2-7	CASSVRTGGRDEQYF	TGTGCCAGCAGCGTTAGGACAGGGGGAAGGGACGAGCAGTACTTC
.	TRBD1	TRBV19	TRBJ1-1	CASSRDRGLRAFF	TGTGCCAGTAGTAGAGACAGGGGGCTTAGAGCTTTCTTT
.	TRBD1	TRBV5-8	TRBJ2-5	CASSSRPGQGAVETQYF	TGTGCCAGCAGCTCTCGACCGGGACAGGGGGCCGTGGAGACCCAGTACTTC
few	.	TRBV18	TRBJ2-5	CASSLEGRRETQYF	TGTGCCAGCTCTCTTGAGGGAAGGCGAGAGACCCAGTACTTC
.	TRBD1	TRBV28	TRBJ1-5	CASGWTGRSNQPQHF	TGTGCCAGCGGCTGGACAGGGCGTAGCAATCAGCCCCAGCATTTT
.	.	TRBV11-2	TRBJ2-5	CASSLERQETQYF	TGTGCCAGCAGCTTAGAACGGCAAGAGACCCAGTACTTC
.	.	TRBV10-2	TRBJ2-7	CATRQTPYEQYF	TGCGCCACGAGACAGACTCCCTACGAGCAGTACTTC